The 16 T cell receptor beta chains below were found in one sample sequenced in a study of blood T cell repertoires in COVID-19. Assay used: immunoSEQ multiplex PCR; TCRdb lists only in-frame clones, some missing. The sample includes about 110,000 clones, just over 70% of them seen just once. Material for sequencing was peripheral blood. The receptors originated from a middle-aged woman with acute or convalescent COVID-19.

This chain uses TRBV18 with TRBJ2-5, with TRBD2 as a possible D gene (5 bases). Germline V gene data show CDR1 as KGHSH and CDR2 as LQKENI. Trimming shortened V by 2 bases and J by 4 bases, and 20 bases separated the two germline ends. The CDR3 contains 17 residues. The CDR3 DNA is TGTGCCAGCTCACCATCGACGGTGAGGGCCCAAGGAGAGACCCAGTACTTC. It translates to CASSPSTVRAQGETQYF.

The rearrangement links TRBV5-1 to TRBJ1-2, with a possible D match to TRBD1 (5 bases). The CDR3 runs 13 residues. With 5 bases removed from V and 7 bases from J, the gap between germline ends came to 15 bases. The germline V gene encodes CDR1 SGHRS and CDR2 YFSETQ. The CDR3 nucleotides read TGCGCCAGCAGACCTCAGGGAAGAGGTGGCTACACCTTC. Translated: CASRPQGRGGYTF.

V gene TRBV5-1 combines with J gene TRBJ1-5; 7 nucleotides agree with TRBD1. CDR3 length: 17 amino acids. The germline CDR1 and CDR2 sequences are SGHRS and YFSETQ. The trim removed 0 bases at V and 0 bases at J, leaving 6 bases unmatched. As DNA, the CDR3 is TGCGCCAGCAGCTTGGGGGACAGTAGTAATAGCAATCAGCCCCAGCATTTT. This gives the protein CASSLGDSSNSNQPQHF.

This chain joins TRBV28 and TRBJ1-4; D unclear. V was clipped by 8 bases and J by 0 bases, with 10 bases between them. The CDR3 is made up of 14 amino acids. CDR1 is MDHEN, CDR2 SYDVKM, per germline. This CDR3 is CASSAPATNEKLFF. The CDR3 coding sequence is TGTGCCAGCTCTGCACCGGCAACTAATGAAAAACTGTTTTTT.

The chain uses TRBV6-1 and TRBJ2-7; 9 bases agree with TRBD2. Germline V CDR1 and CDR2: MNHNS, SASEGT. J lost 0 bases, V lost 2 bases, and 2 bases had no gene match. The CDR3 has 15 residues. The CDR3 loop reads CASSEMTSGSYEQYF. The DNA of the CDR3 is TGTGCCAGCAGTGAAATGACTAGCGGCTCCTACGAGCAGTACTTC.

The CDR3 spells CASSNSGVNTGELFF. The CDR3 DNA is TGTGCCAGCAGCAATAGCGGGGTTAACACCGGGGAGCTGTTTTTT. The chain has TRBV6-5 and TRBJ2-2; 8 bases map to TRBD2. V was pared by 6 bases and J by 2 bases, with 5 bases of the junction left unmatched. CDR3 length: 15 residues. Germline V gene sequence: CDR1 MNHEY, CDR2 SVGAGI.

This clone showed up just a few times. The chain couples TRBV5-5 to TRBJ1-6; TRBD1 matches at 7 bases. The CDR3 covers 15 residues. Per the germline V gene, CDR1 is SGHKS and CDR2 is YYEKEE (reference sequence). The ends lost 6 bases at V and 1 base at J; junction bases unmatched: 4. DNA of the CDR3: TGTGCCAGCAAAGACAGGGTGTCCTATAATTCACCCCTCCACTTT. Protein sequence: CASKDRVSYNSPLHF.

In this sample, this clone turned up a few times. The CDR3 bases are TGCAGCGCCCATCACGTGGGGGGGGGCCGTGAGCAGTTCTTC. Protein sequence: CSAHHVGGGREQFF. V usage is TRBV29-1 and J usage is TRBJ2-1; D might be TRBD2 (7 bases). Trimming stripped 7 bases from V and 9 bases from J, with 22 bases between. CDR1 is SQVTM, CDR2 ANQGSEA, per germline. The length of the CDR3 is 14 residues.

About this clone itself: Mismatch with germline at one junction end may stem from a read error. CDR3 bases: TGCAGCGTAGAAGGAGGCCAGGGATATGAAAAACTGTTTTTT. Translated, it gives CSVEGGQGYEKLFF. The rearrangement uses TRBV29-1 and TRBJ1-4; a possible D gene is TRBD1 (5 bases). Germline-derived CDR1 and CDR2 are SQVTM and ANQGSEA. The CDR3 loop spans 14 amino acids.

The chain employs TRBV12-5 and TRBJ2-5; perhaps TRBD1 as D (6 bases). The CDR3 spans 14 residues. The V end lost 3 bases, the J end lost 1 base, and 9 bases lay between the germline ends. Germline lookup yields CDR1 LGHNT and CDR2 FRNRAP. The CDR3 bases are TGTGCTAGTGGTTTAGGGACACTCCAAGAGACCCAGTACTTC. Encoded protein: CASGLGTLQETQYF. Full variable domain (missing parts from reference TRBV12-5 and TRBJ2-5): DARVTQTPRHKVTEMGQEVTMRCQPILGHNTVFWYRQTMMQGLELLAYFRNRAPLDDSGMPKDRFSAEMPDATLATLKIQPSEPRDSAVYFCASGLGTLQETQYFGPGTRLLVL.

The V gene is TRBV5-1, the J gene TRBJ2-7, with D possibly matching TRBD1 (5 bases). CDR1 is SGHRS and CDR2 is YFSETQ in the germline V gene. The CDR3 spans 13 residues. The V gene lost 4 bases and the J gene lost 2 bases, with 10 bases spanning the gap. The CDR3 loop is CASSKDTPYEQYF. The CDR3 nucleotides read TGCGCCAGCAGCAAGGACACCCCCTACGAGCAGTACTTC.

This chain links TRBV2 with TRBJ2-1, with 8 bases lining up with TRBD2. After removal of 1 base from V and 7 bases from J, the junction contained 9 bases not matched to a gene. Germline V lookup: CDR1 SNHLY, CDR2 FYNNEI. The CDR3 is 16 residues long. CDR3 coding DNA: TGTGCCAGCAGTGAAGAGCGGGGGCTCGGGGGGAATGAGCAGTTCTTC. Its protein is CASSEERGLGGNEQFF. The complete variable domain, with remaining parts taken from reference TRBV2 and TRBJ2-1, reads EPEVTQTPSHQVTQMGQEVILRCVPISNHLYFYWYRQILGQKVEFLVSFYNNEISEKSEIFDDQFSVERPDGSNFTLKIRSTKLEDSAMYFCASSEERGLGGNEQFFGPGTRLTVL.

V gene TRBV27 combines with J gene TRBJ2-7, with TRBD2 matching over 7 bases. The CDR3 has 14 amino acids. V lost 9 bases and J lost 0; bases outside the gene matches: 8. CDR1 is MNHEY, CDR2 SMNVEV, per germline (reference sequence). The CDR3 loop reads CASYKRGSSYEQYF. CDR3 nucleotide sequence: TGTGCCAGTTACAAGCGGGGTAGCTCCTACGAGCAGTACTTC.

Written as DNA, the CDR3 is TGTGCCAGCAACGACAGAACGACAGGGTACTATGGCTACACCTTC. This encodes CASNDRTTGYYGYTF. The V gene is TRBV28, the J gene TRBJ1-2; 7 bases are shared with TRBD1. V was clipped by 7 bases and J by 3 bases; unmatched bases: 11. The CDR3 length is 15 residues. Germline V lookup: CDR1 MDHEN, CDR2 SYDVKM.

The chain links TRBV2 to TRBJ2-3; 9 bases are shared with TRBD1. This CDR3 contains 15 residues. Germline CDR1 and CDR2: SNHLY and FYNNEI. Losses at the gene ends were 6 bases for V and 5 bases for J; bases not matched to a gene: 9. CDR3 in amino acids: CASSRTGQGQDTQYF. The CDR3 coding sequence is TGTGCCAGCAGCAGGACGGGACAGGGACAAGATACGCAGTATTTT.

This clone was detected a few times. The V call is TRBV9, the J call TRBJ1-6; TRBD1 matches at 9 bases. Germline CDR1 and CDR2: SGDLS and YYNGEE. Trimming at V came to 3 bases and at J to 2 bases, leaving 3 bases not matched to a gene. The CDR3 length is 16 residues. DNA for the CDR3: TGTGCCAGCAGCGGCCGGACAGGGGCCTATAATTCACCCCTCCACTTT. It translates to CASSGRTGAYNSPLHF.